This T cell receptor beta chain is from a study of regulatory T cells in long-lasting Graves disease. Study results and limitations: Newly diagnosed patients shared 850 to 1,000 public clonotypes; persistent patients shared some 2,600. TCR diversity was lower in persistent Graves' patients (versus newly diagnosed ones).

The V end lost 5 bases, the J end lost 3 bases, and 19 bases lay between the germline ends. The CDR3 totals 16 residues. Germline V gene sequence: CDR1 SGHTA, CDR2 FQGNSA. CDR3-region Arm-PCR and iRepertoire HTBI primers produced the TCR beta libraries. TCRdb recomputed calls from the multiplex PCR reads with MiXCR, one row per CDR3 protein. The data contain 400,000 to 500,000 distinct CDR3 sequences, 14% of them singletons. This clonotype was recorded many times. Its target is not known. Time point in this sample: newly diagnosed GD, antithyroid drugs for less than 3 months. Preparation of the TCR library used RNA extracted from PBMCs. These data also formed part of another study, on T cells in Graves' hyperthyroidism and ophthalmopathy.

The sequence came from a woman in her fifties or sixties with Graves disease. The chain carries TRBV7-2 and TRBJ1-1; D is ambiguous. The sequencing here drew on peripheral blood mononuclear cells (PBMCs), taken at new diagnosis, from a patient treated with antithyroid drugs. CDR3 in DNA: TGTGCCAGCAGCACCATGTGGGTCCCTGGGGACACTGAAGCTTTCTTT. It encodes CASSTMWVPGDTEAFF.